Each of the 11 T cell receptor beta chains below was sequenced from the same sample in a study of regulatory T cells in long-lasting Graves disease. Time point indicated: persistent/refractory GD, antithyroid drugs over 5 years with positive TRAb. Extracted RNA from PBMCs served as the source of the TCR library. Assembly of TCR beta libraries relied on iRepertoire HTBI primers together with Arm-PCR of CDR3 regions. MiXCR, applied by TCRdb to the multiplex PCR reads, yields one record per CDR3 protein. This sample has around 450,000 distinct CDR3 sequences; under 25% occur once, and the top ten carry roughly 7.7%. The input for sequencing was peripheral blood mononuclear cells (PBMCs), taken when the disease was refractory, from a patient treated with antithyroid drugs. Receptors originate from a female donor with Graves disease.

The CDR3 here is CASSTPGLLVTIAGNTIYF. CDR3 coding DNA: TGTGCCAGCAGTACCCCCGGCCTCCTTGTAACGATCGCAGGAAACACCATATATTTT. V is TRBV28 and J is TRBJ1-3; D is unresolved. V was shortened by 5 bases and J by 4 bases, with 27 bases between the two germline ends. This CDR3 region has 19 residues. Germline V gene data show CDR1 as MDHEN and CDR2 as SYDVKM.

This clonotype was picked up a small number of times. The CDR3 coding sequence is TGTGCCAGCGGTAGAAACAGGGGGCAGGCAGATACGCAGTATTTT. Encoded protein: CASGRNRGQADTQYF. The rearrangement uses TRBV12-3 or TRBV12-4 and TRBJ2-3, with 9 bases identical to TRBD1. J lost 4 bases, V lost 8 bases, and 10 bases had no gene match. The CDR3 runs to 15 residues.

This chain links TRBV5-8 with TRBJ1-5; 9 nucleotides match TRBD1. Trimming cost V 3 bases and J 5 bases; bases outside gene matches: 15. Germline lookup yields CDR1 SGHTS and CDR2 YDEGEE. CDR3 length equals 18 residues. For the CDR3, the DNA is TGTGCCAGCAGCTCCCGGATATCCTACCGGACAGGGGATCAGCCCCAGCATTTT. Its translation: CASSSRISYRTGDQPQHF.

This clonotype was counted between two and nine times. The chain links TRBV28 to TRBJ2-1; the D gene is possibly TRBD2 (5 bases). The ends were cut back, 7 bases at V and 1 base at J, with 14 bases in the middle. The CDR3 has 15 residues. Germline CDR1 MDHEN, CDR2 SYDVKM. CDR3 coding DNA: TGTGCCAGCACTAATCACCCGGGGTCCTACAATGAGCAGTTCTTC. Its translation: CASTNHPGSYNEQFF.

This clonotype was counted many times. The V call is TRBV28, the J call TRBJ2-5, with 12 nucleotides matching TRBD2. Germline lookup yields CDR1 MDHEN and CDR2 SYDVKM. V trimming: 5 bases; J trimming: 0 bases; junction bases outside the gene matches: 4. The CDR3 runs 16 residues. The CDR3 region is CASSPLAGGHQETQYF. The CDR3 coding sequence is TGTGCCAGCAGTCCTCTAGCGGGGGGGCACCAAGAGACCCAGTACTTC.

At least ten counts were recorded for this clonotype. The chain is built from TRBV20-1 and TRBJ2-5, with 10 bases fitting TRBD1. V gave up 5 bases and J gave up 2 bases; unmatched junction bases: 5. The CDR3 spans 14 residues. Germline CDR1 DFQATT, CDR2 SNEGSKA (reference sequence). Here the CDR3 DNA reads TGCAGTGCTCAGGGGACAGGGGAGCAAGAGACCCAGTACTTC. Protein sequence: CSAQGTGEQETQYF.

This clonotype was seen at least ten times. This chain joins TRBV20-1 and TRBJ2-5, with D perhaps TRBD2 (5 bases). Germline V lookup: CDR1 DFQATT, CDR2 SNEGSKA (reference sequence). V was cut by 6 bases and J by 8 bases, with 7 bases left in between. The CDR3 is made up of 9 amino acids. CDR3 DNA sequence: TGCAGTGCCAGCGGTACCCAGTACTTC. Translated, it gives CSASGTQYF.

This clonotype occurred a few times. The rearrangement joins TRBV4-1 to TRBJ2-2; D perhaps matches TRBD2 (6 bases). Germline V CDR1 and CDR2: MGHRA, YSYEKL. This CDR3 is 15 amino acids long. V was trimmed by 4 bases and J by 5 bases, leaving 14 bases between them. The CDR3 loop reads CASSRSGRGTGELFF. The CDR3 region has the DNA TGCGCCAGCAGCCGTTCGGGACGGGGGACCGGGGAGCTGTTTTTT.

This clonotype came up a few times. The V call is TRBV19, the J call TRBJ2-7, with TRBD1 matching 9 bases. CDR3 length equals 13 residues. Germline values: CDR1 LNHDA, CDR2 SQIVND (reference sequence). V dropped 3 bases and J dropped 4; count of bases not matched to a gene: 1. CDR3 sequence reads: CASSIGTGYEQYF. CDR3 in DNA: TGTGCCAGTAGTATTGGGACAGGGTACGAGCAGTACTTC.

This clonotype was picked up many times. CDR3 DNA sequence: TGTGCCAGCAGTTCCTTGGGGTGGTACCAAGAGACCCAGTACTTC. This gives the protein CASSSLGWYQETQYF. The rearrangement joins TRBV28 to TRBJ2-5; D ambiguous. This CDR3 region has 15 residues. Per the germline V gene, CDR1 is MDHEN and CDR2 is SYDVKM. The germline V and J ends were trimmed by 4 bases and 0 bases, with 12 bases remaining between them.

This clonotype is a singleton in its sample. The gene calls are TRBV28 and TRBJ1-3, with 7 positions matching TRBD1. This CDR3 contains 16 residues. The V gene's germline CDR1 is MDHEN and CDR2 SYDVKM. Trimming removed 4 bases from V and 7 bases from J; junction bases left unmatched: 13. The DNA of the CDR3 is TGTGCCAGCAGTTCCGATCCCGGGGACAGTCCTAACACCATATATTTT. This sequence encodes CASSSDPGDSPNTIYF.